This TCR beta chain was obtained from a study of Ad26.COV2.S vaccination and SARS-CoV-2 variants. Documented treatment: some 19 received Ad26.COV2.S at low or high dose, single or two shots; roughly 5 received placebo; per-sample allocation not given. Material that was analyzed had been drawn on day 63 after the first vaccine or placebo injection. Assay: immunoSEQ multiplex PCR; the TCRdb copy retains only in-frame clones and omits some. Found here are roughly 380,000 clones, roughly 84% of them singletons; the top ten hold roughly 3.1%. Trimming cost V 3 bases and J 1 base; bases outside gene matches: 5. The CDR3 loop spans 15 amino acids. The germline V gene encodes CDR1 MNHEY and CDR2 SMNVEV (reference sequence).

The source was peripheral blood, collected in a trial of Ad26.COV2.S vaccine versus placebo. The sequence derives from a person aged 18-60 years who received the Ad26.COV2.S COVID-19 vaccine or a placebo. The chain carries TRBV27 and TRBJ2-7; 8 nucleotides match TRBD2. CDR3 amino acids: CASSLGSGASYEQYF. The CDR3, as DNA: TGTGCCAGCAGTTTGGGTAGCGGGGCTTCCTACGAGCAGTACTTC.